A single sample is the source of the 8 T cell receptor beta chains below, sequenced in a study of blood T cell repertoires in COVID-19 (dated by TCRdb to about 2020). Libraries were constructed by the immunoSEQ multiplex PCR assay. This is the immuneACCESS table as TCRdb keeps it, with only in-frame sequences that have V and J called. A part of the clones is gone; compared with another copy, unresolved V genes explain less than half, and the rest is unexplained. Present in this sample are roughly 270,000 clones, 65% to 90% of which were seen just once. 5% to 6.5% of the sample is held by the ten biggest clonotypes. Sequenced: peripheral blood. The receptors were sampled from a man aged 45-60 years with active or convalescent COVID-19.

The J gene is TRBJ2-3, the V gene TRBV27, with TRBD2 identical over 10 bases. This CDR3 contains 17 residues. V lost 3 bases, J lost 2 bases, and 8 bases stayed unmatched. Germline V gene data show CDR1 as MNHEY and CDR2 as SMNVEV (reference sequence). The DNA for the CDR3 is TGTGCCAGCAGTTTTGGAACTAGCGGGAAACTCACAGATACGCAGTATTTT. It encodes CASSFGTSGKLTDTQYF.

The CDR3 bases are TGTGCCAGCAGCCTAGGGAGCTACGAGCAGTACTTC. Protein: CASSLGSYEQYF. The chain combines TRBV7-8 with TRBJ2-7, with a possible D match to TRBD2 (5 bases). This CDR3 comprises 12 residues. Trimming removed 5 bases from V and 3 bases from J, with 8 bases in between. CDR1 is SGHVS, CDR2 FQNEAQ, per germline. Together with reference TRBV7-8 and TRBJ2-7, the CDR3 gives the full variable domain: GAGVSQSPRYKVAKRGQDVALRCDPISGHVSLFWYQQALGQGPEFLTYFQNEAQLDKSGLPSDRFFAERPEGSVSTLKIQRTQQEDSAVYLCASSLGSYEQYFGPGTRLTVT.

This clone was seen a single time. The rearrangement links TRBV27 to TRBJ1-1; D possibly corresponds to TRBD1 (5 bases). The ends were cut back, 6 bases at V and 4 bases at J, with 15 bases in the middle. The CDR3 runs to 14 residues. Germline V CDR1 and CDR2: MNHEY, SMNVEV (reference sequence). The CDR3: CASRGMGGATEAFF. The CDR3 DNA reads TGTGCCAGCAGGGGAATGGGGGGAGCCACTGAAGCTTTCTTT.

This chain links TRBV11-3 with TRBJ2-3, with D perhaps TRBD2 (5 bases). V shed 1 base and J shed 0 bases, with 8 bases lying between them. CDR3 size: 15 residues. Germline CDR1 SGHNT, CDR2 YENEEA. The CDR3 nucleotides are TGTGCCAGCAGCTTAGGGACTTCTAGCACAGATACGCAGTATTTT. Encoded protein: CASSLGTSSTDTQYF.

The chain carries TRBV7-9 and TRBJ2-7; 10 bases align to TRBD2. CDR1 is SEHNR and CDR2 is FQNEAQ in the germline V gene (reference sequence). This CDR3 comprises 15 residues. J gave up 3 bases and V 5 bases, and 7 bases lay outside the gene matches. CDR3 sequence: CASSMLAGARYEQYF. CDR3 sequence (DNA): TGTGCCAGCAGCATGCTAGCGGGGGCCCGCTACGAGCAGTACTTC.

V gene TRBV4-3 combines with J gene TRBJ2-7; TRBD2 agrees at 13 bases. CDR3 length: 13 residues. Germline V lookup: CDR1 LGHNA, CDR2 YSLEER. The junction had 4 bases not matched to a gene; V was cut back by 8 bases and J by 6 bases. The CDR3 DNA reads as TGCGCCAGCGGACTAGCGGGAGTCTCCGAGCAGTACTTC. It specifies CASGLAGVSEQYF.

The rearrangement links TRBV30 to TRBJ1-2; a possible D gene is TRBD1 (6 bases). Trimming pared 4 bases from V and 7 bases from J, leaving 19 bases between. This CDR3 has 14 amino acids. The germline V gene encodes CDR1 GTSNPN and CDR2 SVGIG (reference sequence). CDR3 DNA sequence: TGTGCCTGGATTAAAGGGGCGGGGGCTTCTGGCTACACCTTC. It yields the protein CAWIKGAGASGYTF.

V is TRBV2 and J is TRBJ2-7, with TRBD2 matching over 7 bases. Germline-derived CDR1 and CDR2 are SNHLY and FYNNEI. The V and J ends lost 5 bases and 1 base, in that order; junction bases with no gene match: 17. This CDR3 comprises 18 residues. CDR3 protein: CASSPPPGTNRISYEQYF. The CDR3 nucleotides are TGTGCCAGCAGTCCGCCCCCTGGGACTAACAGAATATCCTACGAGCAGTACTTC.